Below, one TCR beta chain is given with its context. Approximately 9.6 milliliters of peripheral blood were drawn from each donor into EDTA-treated tubes. This sample stems from a study of blood T cells in healthy people across ages. Study at large: Through template switching, about one barcoded beta molecule was captured per two T cells, as measured in model experiments.

It was with a sample-barcoded 5' primer and a J-beta primer mix that a second PCR of about 7 to 12 cycles was run. Each cDNA molecule was tagged by a template-switch adaptor with 12 random nucleotides. From the 5' RACE reads, TCRdb called clonotypes with MiXCR, one entry per CDR3 protein. The top ten clones hold 4% of a sample with some 1,500,000 distinct CDR3 sequences, less than 45% of them seen once. The CDR3 runs 16 residues. J gave up 9 bases and V 3 bases, and 9 bases lay outside the gene matches. Germline-derived CDR1 and CDR2 are LGHDT and YNNKEL (reference sequence). This clonotype originated in a woman between 18 and 29 years old in good health. J is TRBJ2-1 and V is TRBV3-1; TRBD2 aligns across 12 bases. Sequencing was carried out using blood. The CDR3 spells CASSHPGLAGRGEQFF. The CDR3 DNA follows: TGTGCCAGCAGCCACCCGGGACTAGCGGGTAGGGGTGAGCAGTTCTTC.